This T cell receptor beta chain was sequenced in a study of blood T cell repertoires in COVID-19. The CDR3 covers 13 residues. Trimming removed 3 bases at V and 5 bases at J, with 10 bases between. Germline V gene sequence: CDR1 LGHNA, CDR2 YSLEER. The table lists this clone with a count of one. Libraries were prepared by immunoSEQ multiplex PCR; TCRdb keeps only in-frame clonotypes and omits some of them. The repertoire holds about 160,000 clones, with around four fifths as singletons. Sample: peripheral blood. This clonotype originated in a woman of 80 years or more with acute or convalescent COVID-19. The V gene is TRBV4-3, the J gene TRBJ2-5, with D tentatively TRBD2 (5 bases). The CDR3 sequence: CASSQRRGETQYF. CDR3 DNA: TGCGCCAGCAGCCAGAGGAGAGGGGAGACCCAGTACTTC.